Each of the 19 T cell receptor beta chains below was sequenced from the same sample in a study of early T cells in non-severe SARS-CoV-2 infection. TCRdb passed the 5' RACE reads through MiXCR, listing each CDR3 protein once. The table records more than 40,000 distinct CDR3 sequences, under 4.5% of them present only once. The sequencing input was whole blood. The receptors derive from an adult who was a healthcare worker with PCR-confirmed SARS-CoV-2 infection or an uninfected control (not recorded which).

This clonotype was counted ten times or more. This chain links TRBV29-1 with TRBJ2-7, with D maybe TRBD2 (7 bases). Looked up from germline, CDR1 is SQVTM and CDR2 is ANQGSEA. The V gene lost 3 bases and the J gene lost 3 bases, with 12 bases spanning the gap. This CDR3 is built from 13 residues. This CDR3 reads CSVEGAGDYEQYF. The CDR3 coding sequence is TGCAGCGTTGAGGGGGCGGGGGACTACGAGCAGTACTTC.

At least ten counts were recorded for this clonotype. The CDR3 coding sequence is TGTGCCAGCAGCTTAGGGCCTAGCGGGGGGGCCGCGTACGAGCAGTACTTC. Residues: CASSLGPSGGAAYEQYF. The chain couples TRBV7-8 to TRBJ2-7; 12 bases are a match to TRBD2. Germline V gene data show CDR1 as SGHVS and CDR2 as FQNEAQ. The CDR3 is 17 amino acids. V trimming: 1 base; J trimming: 4 bases; junction bases outside the gene matches: 8.

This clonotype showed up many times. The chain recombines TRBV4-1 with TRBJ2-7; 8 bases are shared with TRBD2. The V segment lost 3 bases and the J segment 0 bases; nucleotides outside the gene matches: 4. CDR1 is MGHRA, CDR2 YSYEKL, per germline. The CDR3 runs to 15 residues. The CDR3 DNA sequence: TGCGCCAGCAGCCAGCTAGCGGGCAGCTCCTACGAGCAGTACTTC. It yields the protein CASSQLAGSSYEQYF.

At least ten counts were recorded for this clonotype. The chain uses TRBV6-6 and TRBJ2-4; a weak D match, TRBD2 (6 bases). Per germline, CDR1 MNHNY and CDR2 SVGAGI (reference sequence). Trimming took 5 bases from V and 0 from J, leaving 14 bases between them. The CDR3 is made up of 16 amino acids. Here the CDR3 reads CASSSLAELAKNIQYF. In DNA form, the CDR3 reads TGTGCCAGCAGTAGCTTAGCGGAGCTAGCCAAAAACATTCAGTACTTC.

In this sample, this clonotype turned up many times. This CDR3 is CASSYTGLAEETQYF. The CDR3 DNA sequence: TGTGCCAGCAGCTATACGGGACTAGCAGAAGAGACCCAGTACTTC. This rearrangement joins TRBV7-3 to TRBJ2-5, with 9 bases that match TRBD2. Germline lookup yields CDR1 SGHTA and CDR2 FQGTGA. There are 15 residues in the CDR3. V gave up 4 bases and J gave up 3 bases; unmatched junction bases: 6.

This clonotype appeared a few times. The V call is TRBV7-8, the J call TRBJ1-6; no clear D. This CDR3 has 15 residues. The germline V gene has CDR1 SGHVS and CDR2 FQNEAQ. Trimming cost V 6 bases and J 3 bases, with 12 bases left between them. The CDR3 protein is CASRSTEGYNSPLHF. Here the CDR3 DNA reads TGTGCCAGCAGAAGTACGGAGGGCTATAATTCACCCCTCCACTTT. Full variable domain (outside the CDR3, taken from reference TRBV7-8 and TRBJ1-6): GAGVSQSPRYKVAKRGQDVALRCDPISGHVSLFWYQQALGQGPEFLTYFQNEAQLDKSGLPSDRFFAERPEGSVSTLKIQRTQQEDSAVYLCASRSTEGYNSPLHFGNGTRLTVT.

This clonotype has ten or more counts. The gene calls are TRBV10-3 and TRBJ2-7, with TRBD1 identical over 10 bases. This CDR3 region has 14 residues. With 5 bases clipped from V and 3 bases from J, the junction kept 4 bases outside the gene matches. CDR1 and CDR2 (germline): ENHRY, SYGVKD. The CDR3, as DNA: TGTGCCATCAGTCGAGGACAGGGGGTCTACGAGCAGTACTTC. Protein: CAISRGQGVYEQYF.

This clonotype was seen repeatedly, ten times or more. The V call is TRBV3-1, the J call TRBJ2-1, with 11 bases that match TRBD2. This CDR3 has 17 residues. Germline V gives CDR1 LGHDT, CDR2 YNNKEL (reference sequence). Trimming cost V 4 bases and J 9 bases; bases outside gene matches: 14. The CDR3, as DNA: TGTGCCAGCAGCCCTGGACTAGCGGGCCCCATTAGCGGTGAGCAGTTCTTC. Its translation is CASSPGLAGPISGEQFF.

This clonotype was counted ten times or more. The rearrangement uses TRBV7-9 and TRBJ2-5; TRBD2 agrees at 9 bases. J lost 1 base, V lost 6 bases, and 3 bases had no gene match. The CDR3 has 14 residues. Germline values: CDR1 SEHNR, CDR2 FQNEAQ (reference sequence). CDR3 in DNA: TGTGCCAGCAGATCGACTAGCGGCCAAGAGACCCAGTACTTC. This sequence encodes CASRSTSGQETQYF.

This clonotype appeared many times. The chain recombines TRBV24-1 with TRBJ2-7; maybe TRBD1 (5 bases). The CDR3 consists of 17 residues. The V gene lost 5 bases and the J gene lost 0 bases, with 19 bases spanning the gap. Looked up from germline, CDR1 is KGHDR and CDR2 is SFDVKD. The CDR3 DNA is TGTGCCACCAGTGCACCGGGTAAGGCAGGGAACTCCTACGAGCAGTACTTC. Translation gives CATSAPGKAGNSYEQYF.

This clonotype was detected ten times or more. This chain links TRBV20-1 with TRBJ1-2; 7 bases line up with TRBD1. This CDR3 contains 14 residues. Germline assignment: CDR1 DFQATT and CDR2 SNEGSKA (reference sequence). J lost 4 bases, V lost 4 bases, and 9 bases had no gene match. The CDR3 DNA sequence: TGCAGTGCTACCCTCTCCCGACAGGGCTATGGCTACACCTTC. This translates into CSATLSRQGYGYTF.

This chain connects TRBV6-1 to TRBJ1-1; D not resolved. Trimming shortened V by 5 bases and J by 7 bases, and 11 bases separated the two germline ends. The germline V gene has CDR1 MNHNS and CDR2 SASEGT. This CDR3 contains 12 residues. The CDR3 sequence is CASSLLSLEAFF. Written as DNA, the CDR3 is TGTGCCAGCAGTCTCCTCTCCCTTGAAGCTTTCTTT.

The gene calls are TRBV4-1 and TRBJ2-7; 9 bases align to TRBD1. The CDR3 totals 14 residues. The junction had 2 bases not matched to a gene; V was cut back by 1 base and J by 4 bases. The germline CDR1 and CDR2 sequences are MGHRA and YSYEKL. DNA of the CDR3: TGCGCCAGCAGCCAAGGGACAGGGGATTACGAGCAGTACTTC. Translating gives CASSQGTGDYEQYF.

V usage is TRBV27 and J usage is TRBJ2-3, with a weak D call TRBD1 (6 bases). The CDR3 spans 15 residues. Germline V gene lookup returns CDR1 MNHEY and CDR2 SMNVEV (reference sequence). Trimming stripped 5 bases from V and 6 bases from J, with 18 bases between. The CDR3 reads CASSPLQGSEDTQYF. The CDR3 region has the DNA TGTGCCAGCAGTCCACTACAGGGCTCTGAGGATACGCAGTATTTT.

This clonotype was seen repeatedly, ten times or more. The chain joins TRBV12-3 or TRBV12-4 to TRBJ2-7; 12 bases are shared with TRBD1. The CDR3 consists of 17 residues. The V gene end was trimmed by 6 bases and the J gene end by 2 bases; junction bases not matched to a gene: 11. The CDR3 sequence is CASSHGTGGGGPYEQYF. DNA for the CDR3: TGTGCCAGCAGCCACGGGACAGGGGGCGGAGGGCCCTACGAGCAGTACTTC.

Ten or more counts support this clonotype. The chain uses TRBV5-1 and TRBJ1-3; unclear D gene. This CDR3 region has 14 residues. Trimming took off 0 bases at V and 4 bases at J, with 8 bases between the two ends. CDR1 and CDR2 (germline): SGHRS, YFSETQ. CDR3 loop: CASSLAVEGNTIYF. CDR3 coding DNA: TGCGCCAGCAGCTTGGCCGTTGAAGGAAACACCATATATTTT.

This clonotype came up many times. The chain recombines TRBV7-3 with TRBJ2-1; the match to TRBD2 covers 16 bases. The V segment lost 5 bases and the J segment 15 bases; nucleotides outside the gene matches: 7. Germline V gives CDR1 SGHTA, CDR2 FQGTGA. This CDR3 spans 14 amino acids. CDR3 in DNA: TGTGCCAGCAGCCCGGGACTAGCGGGGGGGCATCGGTTCTTC. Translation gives CASSPGLAGGHRFF.

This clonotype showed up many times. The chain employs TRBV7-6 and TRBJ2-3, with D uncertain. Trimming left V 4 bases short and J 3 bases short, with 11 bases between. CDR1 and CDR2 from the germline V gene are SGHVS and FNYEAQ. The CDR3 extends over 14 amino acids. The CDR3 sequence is CASSSRWGTDTQYF. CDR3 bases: TGTGCCAGCAGCTCAAGGTGGGGTACAGATACGCAGTATTTT.

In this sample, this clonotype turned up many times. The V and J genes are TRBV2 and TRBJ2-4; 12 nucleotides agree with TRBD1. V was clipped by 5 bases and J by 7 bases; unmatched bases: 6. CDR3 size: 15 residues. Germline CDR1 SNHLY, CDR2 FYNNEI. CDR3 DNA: TGTGCCAGCAGTAGGGACAGGGGGCGTTCTAACATTCAGTACTTC. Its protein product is CASSRDRGRSNIQYF.